This T cell receptor (beta chain) was profiled in a study of blood T cell repertoires in COVID-19. Overall study: COVID-19 samples from acute and convalescent phases originated in the United States, Italy and Spain. Sources were T cells, B-cell-depleted T cells, or PBMCs; the material itself was cDNA or gDNA.

Germline V gene data show CDR1 as SGHRS and CDR2 as YFSETQ. V shed 5 bases and J 7 bases; nucleotides not matched to a gene: 13. The CDR3 runs to 15 residues. Under the authors' procedure: Estimation of nucleated cell counts relied on the amplification of reference gene primers. Sequencing was performed with immunoSEQ multiplex PCR; in TCRdb, only in-frame clones are kept and a portion is missing. V, J and clone size are those of that table, while D and trimming were read from the DNA. This sample has about 150,000 clones, with about 85% found just once. Sequenced: peripheral blood. The sequence came from a woman aged 60-75 years with active or convalescent COVID-19. The V gene is TRBV5-1, the J gene TRBJ1-2, with 8 bases that match TRBD1. CDR3 in amino acids: CASRPWDRNYFGYTF. The CDR3 nucleotides are TGCGCCAGCAGGCCATGGGACAGGAATTACTTTGGCTACACCTTC.